This note documents a single T cell receptor (beta chain) sequence. The antigen is not known. This CDR3 region has 13 residues. Germline CDR1 DFQATT, CDR2 SNEGSKA (reference sequence). V lost 3 bases to trimming and J lost 5 bases, with 12 bases between them. Constant-segment primers and 5'RACE yielded cDNA libraries for TCR alpha and TCR beta, each carrying sample barcodes and UMIs. TCRdb used MiXCR to reprocess the 5' RACE reads, holding one entry per CDR3 protein. Of roughly 600,000 distinct CDR3 sequences in the sample, more than 15% were seen once. The data belong to a study of T-cell memory formation after mild COVID-19. Study information: Largely donor-specific sequence clusters came from a couple of donors. Points from the study as a whole: Clones that shrank (day 15 to 85) were balanced CD4/CD8, whereas later expanders leaned CD4+. Chiefly within CM and EM were the contracting CD4+ clones; CD8+ ones were within EMRA.

The chain joins TRBV20-1 to TRBJ2-3; TRBD1 might be the D (5 bases). This TCR derives from an adult woman who had mild COVID-19 (a few samples of this study predate the infection). Cell type and time point are not known. Sequences were obtained from PBMCs or a T cell subset sorted from them (not recorded which). The CDR3 region is CSARDDSEDTQYF. The DNA for the CDR3 is TGCAGTGCTAGGGATGACAGCGAAGATACGCAGTATTTT.